The 30 T cell receptor beta chains presented below share a single source sample, sequenced in a study of Graves' ophthalmopathy and Graves' hyperthyroidism (dated by TCRdb to about 2018). The sequencing machine was an Illumina HiSeq 2000. For repertoire sequencing, TCR beta CDR3 regions were amplified from RNA transcripts. HTBI primers and the Qiagen OneStep RT-PCR kit were used in a first-round RT-PCR, which was followed by a second-round multiplex PCR, size selection and purification. TCRdb reprocessing: public reads trimmed at Q25 with fastp, clones called with MiXCR, in-frame beta chains kept. Under each unique CDR3 protein, matching rows form one entry showing the most common genes and DNA. The sample table records 400,000 to 500,000 distinct CDR3 sequences; around 21% of these occur just once. The top ten clones comprise 2.5% to 3.5% of the sample. Sequencing was done on a sample of peripheral blood. Source of these receptors: a woman between 18 and 29 years old with stable Graves' hyperthyroidism. Donor details come from another sample of the same person, matched by shared clones.

This clonotype was observed at least ten times. The chain carries TRBV20-1 and TRBJ2-7, with D possibly TRBD2 on 5 matching bases. The V end was cut by 6 bases, the J end by 2 bases, with 14 bases between. Germline V lookup: CDR1 DFQATT, CDR2 SNEGSKA (reference sequence). CDR3 length: 13 amino acids. In DNA form, the CDR3 reads TGCAGTGCAACACTAGAATCTCCCTACGAGCAGTACTTC. It specifies CSATLESPYEQYF.

This clonotype was counted only a few times. The CDR3 here is CATSEGFGYTF. CDR3 nucleotide sequence: TGTGCCACCAGTGAGGGATTTGGCTACACCTTC. The chain employs TRBV24-1 and TRBJ1-2; no reliable D call. CDR3 length equals 11 residues. Germline-derived CDR1 and CDR2 are KGHDR and SFDVKD. V was cut by 4 bases and J by 7 bases, with 6 bases left in between.

This clonotype showed up many times. The genes are TRBV20-1 and TRBJ2-5, with 12 bases fitting TRBD2. From germline, CDR1 is DFQATT and CDR2 SNEGSKA (reference sequence). The trim removed 5 bases at V and 5 bases at J, leaving 6 bases unmatched. The CDR3 totals 14 residues. The CDR3 region is CSARLAGGMETQYF. CDR3 coding DNA: TGCAGTGCTCGGCTAGCGGGGGGGATGGAGACCCAGTACTTC.

The chain recombines TRBV9 with TRBJ2-5; either TRBD1 or TRBD2 may fit D (5 bases each). This CDR3 is 16 amino acids long. V gave up 0 bases and J gave up 6 bases, with 18 bases separating them. From germline, CDR1 is SGDLS and CDR2 YYNGEE. CDR3 residues: CASSVAPGPGIQTQYF. CDR3 in DNA: TGTGCCAGCAGCGTAGCTCCAGGGCCGGGGATCCAGACCCAGTACTTC.

The table lists this clonotype with many counts. The gene calls are TRBV6-5 and TRBJ1-2; D might be TRBD1 (6 bases). The V end lost 6 bases, the J end lost 4 bases, and 12 bases lay between the germline ends. The CDR3 has 13 amino acids. The germline CDR1 and CDR2 sequences are MNHEY and SVGAGI. CDR3 bases: TGTGCCAGCAGACTAGGACAGTTCTATGGCTACACCTTC. It translates to CASRLGQFYGYTF.

This clonotype was detected many times. J is TRBJ1-5 and V is TRBV6-2 or TRBV6-3, with 9 bases that match TRBD1. In germline, CDR1 is MNHEY, CDR2 SVGEGT. Trimming took 5 bases from V and 0 from J; bases not matched to a gene: 11. The CDR3 is made up of 18 amino acids. The CDR3 reads CASSPHRDRAYSNQPQHF. CDR3 bases: TGTGCCAGCAGTCCTCACCGGGACAGGGCATATAGCAATCAGCCCCAGCATTTT.

This clonotype has ten or more counts. The junction departs from germline at one end; a sequencing error may be responsible. J is TRBJ2-5 and V is TRBV4-1, with TRBD1 matching 7 bases. There are 14 residues in the CDR3. Germline V gives CDR1 MGHRA, CDR2 YSYEKL. The CDR3 protein is CASSQGVGGETQYF. The DNA for the CDR3 is TGTGCCAGCAGCCAGGGGGTCGGCGGGGAGACCCAGTACTTC.

The sample holds many counts of this clonotype. In DNA, the CDR3 is TGTGCCAGCAGTCTACAGGGTTTCGCGGAGACCCAGTACTTC. Translating it yields CASSLQGFAETQYF. The chain has TRBV12-3 or TRBV12-4 and TRBJ2-5; D is possibly TRBD1 (6 bases). Trimming took off 5 bases at V and 5 bases at J, with 15 bases between the two ends. The CDR3 sequence is 14 residues long.

This clonotype was picked up many times. The J gene is TRBJ1-2, the V gene TRBV15; perhaps TRBD1 as D (5 bases). Germline lookup yields CDR1 LNHNV and CDR2 YYDKDF (reference sequence). The CDR3 extends over 16 amino acids. Trimming pared 0 bases from V and 7 bases from J, leaving 18 bases between. The CDR3 sequence: CATSREGRVSLSGYTF. CDR3 nucleotides: TGTGCCACCAGCAGAGAGGGGCGGGTGAGTCTGTCTGGCTACACCTTC.

The chain is built from TRBV28 and TRBJ1-1, with a weak D call TRBD1 (5 bases). CDR1 is MDHEN and CDR2 is SYDVKM in the germline V gene. The CDR3 contains 17 residues. The V end was cut by 2 bases, the J end by 2 bases, with 18 bases between. The CDR3 DNA reads TGTGCCAGCAGTTTACCGCAATATCGGGGGACCAACACTGAAGCTTTCTTT. It specifies CASSLPQYRGTNTEAFF.

This clonotype was observed at least ten times. The chain is built from TRBV29-1 and TRBJ2-5, with a tentative D call TRBD1 (5 bases). Germline CDR1 reads SQVTM; CDR2 reads ANQGSEA. CDR3 size: 13 residues. CDR3 DNA sequence: TGCAGAGCAACAGGTTCGAAACAAGAGACCCAGTACTTC. Its protein product is CRATGSKQETQYF.

Ten or more counts support this clonotype. The gene calls are TRBV6-1 and TRBJ2-7; no definite D call. The germline V and J ends were trimmed by 11 bases and 7 bases, with 9 bases remaining between them. Germline V gene lookup returns CDR1 MNHNS and CDR2 SASEGT. The CDR3 consists of 9 residues. Written as DNA, the CDR3 is TGTGCCGCCCGGGCTGAGCAGTACTTC. It is translated as CAARAEQYF.

This clonotype was recorded many times. This rearrangement joins TRBV20-1 to TRBJ2-5; TRBD1 matches 8 bases. From germline, CDR1 is DFQATT and CDR2 SNEGSKA (reference sequence). V lost 0 bases to trimming and J lost 3 bases; unmatched junction nucleotides: 6. The CDR3 runs to 15 residues. The CDR3 here is CSARDRGRWEETQYF. CDR3 in DNA: TGCAGTGCTAGAGACAGGGGGCGCTGGGAAGAGACCCAGTACTTC.

For this clonotype: A much larger clonotype is one base distant, so this may be a read error. This sequence joins TRBV30 and TRBJ2-4; D gene unclear. The CDR3 totals 14 residues. Germline CDR1 and CDR2: GTSNPN and SVGIG (reference sequence). The CDR3 DNA reads as TGTGCCTGGAGTGGGTCGGCAGGAAAAAACATTCATTACTTC. Amino acids: CAWSGSAGKNIHYF.

The chain is built from TRBV6-1 and TRBJ2-7, with D maybe TRBD1 (6 bases). CDR3 length: 15 amino acids. Germline CDR1 reads MNHNS; CDR2 reads SASEGT. Trimming cost V 1 base and J 0 bases, with 10 bases left between them. CDR3 nucleotides: TGTGCCAGCAGTGAAGGGGGACACTACTCCTACGAGCAGTACTTC. Translated, it gives CASSEGGHYSYEQYF.

This clonotype was detected a few times. The CDR3 protein is CARYPIDGRDTEAFF. CDR3 nucleotides: TGTGCCAGATACCCCATCGATGGTAGGGACACTGAAGCTTTCTTT. The chain links TRBV6-2 or TRBV6-3 to TRBJ1-1; D call uncertain. Trimming stripped 9 bases from V and 3 bases from J, with 20 bases between. CDR1 is MNHEY, CDR2 SVGEGT, per germline. The CDR3 is made up of 15 amino acids.

The V call is TRBV28, the J call TRBJ1-5; D unclear. With 6 bases removed from V and 0 bases from J, the gap between germline ends came to 9 bases. CDR1 is MDHEN and CDR2 is SYDVKM in the germline V gene. The CDR3 has 14 amino acids. The CDR3 is CASSAQHSNQPQHF. The CDR3 DNA follows: TGTGCCAGCAGCGCCCAGCATAGCAATCAGCCCCAGCATTTT.

The rearrangement uses TRBV6-1 and TRBJ1-6; D not certain. The V end was cut by 8 bases, the J end by 3 bases, with 11 bases between. The CDR3 extends over 14 amino acids. Germline lookup yields CDR1 MNHNS and CDR2 SASEGT. The CDR3 DNA sequence: TGTGCCAGCTCACCGGGGATCTATAATTCACCCCTCCACTTT. It specifies CASSPGIYNSPLHF.

The rearrangement uses TRBV6-1 and TRBJ1-1, with D possibly being TRBD1 (5 bases). V was pared by 10 bases and J by 4 bases, with 16 bases between. Germline V CDR1 and CDR2: MNHNS, SASEGT. The length of the CDR3 is 13 residues. Here the CDR3 DNA reads TGTGCCACCGGGACTCTTAAAGGCACTGAAGCTTTCTTT. Its protein product is CATGTLKGTEAFF.

This clonotype was observed at least ten times. The CDR3 nucleotides are TGTGCCAGCAGTGCACGAATGGGCTATGGCTACACCTTC. Encoded protein: CASSARMGYGYTF. The chain is built from TRBV27 and TRBJ1-2; unclear D gene. CDR3 length: 13 amino acids. The germline V gene has CDR1 MNHEY and CDR2 SMNVEV (reference sequence). V lost 5 bases to trimming and J lost 4 bases, with 11 bases between them.

There are many counts of this clonotype. This sequence joins TRBV9 and TRBJ1-2; the match to TRBD1 covers 8 bases. V was pared by 3 bases and J by 7 bases, with 11 bases of the junction left unmatched. CDR3 length: 15 amino acids. Germline values: CDR1 SGDLS, CDR2 YYNGEE. In DNA, the CDR3 is TGTGCCAGCAGCGCCTCCGGGACAGGAGACTCTGGCTACACCTTC. Amino acid sequence: CASSASGTGDSGYTF.

This clonotype turned up a few times. The genes are TRBV30 and TRBJ2-5; tentatively, D is TRBD2 (5 bases). Germline CDR1 is GTSNPN and CDR2 is SVGIG (reference sequence). The CDR3 is 13 amino acids. Trimming took 2 bases from V and 5 from J, leaving 12 bases between them. CDR3 nucleotides: TGTGCCTGGAGTAACGGAAGGAGGGAGACCCAGTACTTC. Translation: CAWSNGRRETQYF.

A few counts support this clonotype. The V gene is TRBV29-1, the J gene TRBJ1-1; no firm D call. V shed 5 bases and J shed 1 base, with 14 bases lying between them. This CDR3 is 14 amino acids long. Germline CDR1 and CDR2: SQVTM and ANQGSEA. CDR3 sequence (DNA): TGCAGCGTTCAAAGGGCAGACCAGAACACTGAAGCTTTCTTT. Protein product: CSVQRADQNTEAFF.

This clonotype was detected many times. The gene calls are TRBV20-1 and TRBJ2-7; the D is unclear. Germline CDR1 and CDR2: DFQATT and SNEGSKA (reference sequence). Trimming pared 3 bases from V and 0 bases from J, leaving 15 bases between. This CDR3 region has 15 residues. Written as DNA, the CDR3 is TGCAGTGCTAGTGATGTAGGGATATCCTCCTACGAGCAGTACTTC. This translates into CSASDVGISSYEQYF.

The V call is TRBV6-1, the J call TRBJ2-7, with D possibly TRBD1 on 8 matching bases. CDR3 size: 15 residues. V was pared by 2 bases and J by 4 bases, with 15 bases between. The germline gives CDR1 MNHNS, CDR2 SASEGT. The CDR3 sequence is CASSEQTGEGYEQYF. CDR3 nucleotides: TGTGCCAGCAGTGAACAGACAGGGGAGGGATACGAGCAGTACTTC.

The chain links TRBV19 to TRBJ2-5, with D uncertain. Between the trimmed V and J ends, which lost 6 bases and 5 bases, there was a span of 10 bases. The CDR3 is 12 residues long. The germline V gene has CDR1 LNHDA and CDR2 SQIVND (reference sequence). CDR3 in DNA: TGTGCCAGTAGGCAAATTGGCGAGACCCAGTACTTC. Translating gives CASRQIGETQYF.

This clonotype occurred a few times. V is TRBV6-1 and J is TRBJ1-1; unclear D gene. CDR1 is MNHNS and CDR2 is SASEGT in the germline V gene. The germline V and J ends were trimmed by 8 bases and 1 base, with 5 bases remaining between them. The CDR3 contains 11 residues. The CDR3 DNA is TGTGCCAGCTGCCGGAACACTGAAGCTTTCTTT. Protein sequence: CASCRNTEAFF.

This clonotype has more than one count but fewer than ten. The CDR3 here is CASSYRGRNTGELFF. In DNA, the CDR3 is TGTGCCAGCAGTTACAGGGGGCGGAACACCGGGGAGCTGTTTTTT. V and J are TRBV28 and TRBJ2-2; TRBD1 agrees at 9 bases. V lost 4 bases, J lost 1 base, and 1 base stayed unmatched. The CDR3 runs to 15 residues. The V gene's germline CDR1 is MDHEN and CDR2 SYDVKM.

This clonotype appeared many times. The rearrangement joins TRBV5-6 to TRBJ2-7; weak D call: TRBD1 (5 bases). Trimming took 3 bases from V and 4 from J, leaving 14 bases between them. This CDR3 is built from 14 residues. Germline-derived CDR1 and CDR2 are SGHDT and YYEEEE. In DNA form, the CDR3 reads TGTGCCAGCAGCTGGACGTATGACAGATACGAGCAGTACTTC. Encoded protein: CASSWTYDRYEQYF.

This clonotype came up many times. The rearrangement uses TRBV6-5 and TRBJ2-5, with no clear D. Between the trimmed V and J ends, which lost 0 bases and 11 bases, there was a span of 13 bases. Per germline, CDR1 MNHEY and CDR2 SVGAGI. CDR3 length: 13 amino acids. The CDR3 sequence is CASSYSRSPAQYF. CDR3 coding DNA: TGTGCCAGCAGTTACTCCCGGTCCCCGGCACAGTACTTC.